The 32 T cell receptor beta chains in this list originate from one sample, sequenced in a study of T-cell memory formation after mild COVID-19. TCRdb re-called the 5' RACE reads with MiXCR, one entry per CDR3 protein. The sample carries approximately 390,000 distinct CDR3 sequences, about a sixth recorded once. The sequenced sample consisted of PBMCs or a T cell subset sorted from them (not recorded which). The receptors shown here come from a man between 18 and 35 years old who had mild COVID-19 (a few samples of this study predate the infection). Cell type and time point are not known.

There are a few counts of this clonotype. The genes are TRBV6-2 or TRBV6-3 and TRBJ2-7; 10 bases match TRBD1. Germline assignment: CDR1 MNHEY and CDR2 SVGEGT. Trimming at V came to 2 bases and at J to 5 bases, leaving 9 bases not matched to a gene. The CDR3 runs to 16 residues. In DNA, the CDR3 is TGTGCCAGCAGTTACCTCCCTGGGACAGGGGAAGACGAGCAGTACTTC. It is translated as CASSYLPGTGEDEQYF.

This clonotype was observed at least ten times. This sequence joins TRBV6-6 and TRBJ2-5; D possibly corresponds to TRBD2 (6 bases). The length of the CDR3 is 14 residues. Germline CDR1 MNHNY, CDR2 SVGAGI (reference sequence). The V end lost 5 bases, the J end lost 1 base, and 11 bases lay between the germline ends. The CDR3 spells CASSPDGGQETQYF. The CDR3 DNA follows: TGTGCCAGCAGTCCCGACGGGGGCCAAGAGACCCAGTACTTC.

This clonotype was observed a handful of times. The V call is TRBV5-1, the J call TRBJ1-6, with D uncertain. The germline CDR1 and CDR2 sequences are SGHRS and YFSETQ. The CDR3 contains 15 residues. V dropped 1 base and J dropped 8 bases, with 13 bases sitting between them. The CDR3 loop reads CASSLRGDLDSPLHF. Written as DNA, the CDR3 is TGCGCCAGCAGCTTGCGGGGAGACCTCGATTCACCCCTCCACTTT.

This chain's CDR3 is CSAWIDRARNTEAFF. In nucleotides, the CDR3 is TGCAGTGCTTGGATCGACAGGGCCCGGAACACTGAAGCTTTCTTT. V gene TRBV20-1 combines with J gene TRBJ1-1; TRBD1 aligns across 7 bases. V shed 5 bases, J shed 1 base, and the junction held 10 bases outside the gene matches. Germline lookup yields CDR1 DFQATT and CDR2 SNEGSKA (reference sequence). CDR3 length: 15 residues.

This chain's CDR3 is CASSFRVQEPQHF. Written as DNA, the CDR3 is TGTGCCAGCAGCTTCCGAGTGCAGGAGCCCCAGCATTTT. The chain has TRBV11-2 and TRBJ1-5; no clear D. V was clipped by 3 bases and J by 8 bases, with 11 bases between them. This CDR3 has 13 amino acids. Germline V gene lookup returns CDR1 SGHAT and CDR2 FQNNGV. The whole variable domain, filled in from reference TRBV11-2 and TRBJ1-5, reads EAGVAQSPRYKIIEKRQSVAFWCNPISGHATLYWYQQILGQGPKLLIQFQNNGVVDDSQLPKDRFSAERLKGVDSTLKIQPAKLEDSAVYLCASSFRVQEPQHFGDGTRLSIL.

In its sample, this clonotype was seen a few times. This rearrangement joins TRBV10-3 to TRBJ2-3; 7 nucleotides agree with TRBD2. J lost 4 bases, V lost 2 bases, and 6 bases had no gene match. Germline V gives CDR1 ENHRY, CDR2 SYGVKD. This CDR3 spans 15 amino acids. The CDR3 is CAISESGDTPDTQYF. CDR3 nucleotides: TGTGCCATCAGTGAGAGCGGGGATACCCCAGATACGCAGTATTTT.

The V gene is TRBV28, the J gene TRBJ2-7; D is unclear. The germline CDR1 and CDR2 sequences are MDHEN and SYDVKM. The CDR3 runs 13 residues. The V end was cut by 6 bases, the J end by 0 bases, with 9 bases between. This chain's CDR3 is CASSPGGSYEQYV. The CDR3 region has the DNA TGTGCCAGCAGCCCCGGCGGCTCCTACGAGCAGTACGTC.

This clonotype was counted only a few times. The V and J genes are TRBV6-2 or TRBV6-3 and TRBJ2-3; D remains unclear. With 7 bases removed from V and 5 bases from J, the gap between germline ends came to 10 bases. CDR1 is MNHEY and CDR2 is SVGEGT in the germline V gene. CDR3 length equals 12 residues. CDR3 DNA: TGTGCCAGCACCAACAACAGAGATACGCAGTATTTT. This sequence encodes CASTNNRDTQYF.

This clonotype was seen a few times. The chain is built from TRBV6-1 and TRBJ1-4; 12 bases are a match to TRBD1. CDR1 and CDR2 from the germline V gene are MNHNS and SASEGT. The trim removed 8 bases at V and 9 bases at J, leaving 4 bases unmatched. There are 13 residues in the CDR3. The DNA of the CDR3 is TGTGCCAGCGGGGACAGGGGGCTGAAAAAACTGTTTTTT. Protein product: CASGDRGLKKLFF.

The V and J genes are TRBV20-1 and TRBJ2-7; 8 bases agree with TRBD2. The CDR3 consists of 13 residues. Trimming removed 6 bases from V and 6 bases from J; junction bases left unmatched: 10. CDR1 is DFQATT, CDR2 SNEGSKA, per germline (reference sequence). Here the CDR3 reads CSAYEGGGREQYV. The CDR3 DNA follows: TGCAGTGCCTACGAAGGCGGGGGGCGCGAGCAGTACGTC.

The V call is TRBV29-1, the J call TRBJ2-1, with TRBD1 matching over 10 bases. V dropped 7 bases and J dropped 3; count of bases not matched to a gene: 6. The V gene's germline CDR1 is SQVTM and CDR2 ANQGSEA. The CDR3 extends over 14 amino acids. The CDR3 nucleotides are TGCAGCGCCGGGGACAGGGGCATCTACAATGAGCAGTTCTTC. This encodes CSAGDRGIYNEQFF.

The CDR3 bases are TGTGCCAGCAGCTTAGCTCCTCTGGCGGGCGGGGAGACCCAGTACTTC. Encoded protein: CASSLAPLAGGETQYF. This rearrangement joins TRBV7-2 to TRBJ2-5; tentative D call: TRBD2 (5 bases). V was cut by 0 bases and J by 5 bases, with 16 bases left in between. The CDR3 has 16 amino acids. CDR1 SGHTA and CDR2 FQGNSA come from the germline V gene.

The chain has TRBV9 and TRBJ1-1; a possible D gene is TRBD1 (5 bases). From germline, CDR1 is SGDLS and CDR2 YYNGEE. The CDR3 length is 14 residues. V lost 6 bases and J 6 bases, leaving 18 bases between the germline ends. CDR3 in DNA: TGTGCCAGCACTCCCGTCGGGGGGTTATCTGAAGCTTTCTTT. It codes for CASTPVGGLSEAFF.

This clonotype was seen only a few times. The chain links TRBV6-6 to TRBJ2-5; maybe TRBD2 (6 bases). Looked up from germline, CDR1 is MNHNY and CDR2 is SVGAGI (reference sequence). V lost 2 bases, J lost 0 bases, and 13 bases lay in between. The CDR3 loop spans 16 amino acids. The CDR3 DNA reads TGTGCCAGCAGTTACCAGGGAGGAACGTACCAAGAGACCCAGTACTTC. Translating gives CASSYQGGTYQETQYF.

CDR3 protein: CASSLAYALYEQYF. The DNA for the CDR3 is TGTGCCAGCAGCTTAGCTTATGCCCTCTACGAGCAGTACTTC. The rearrangement links TRBV7-8 to TRBJ2-7, with unresolved D. This CDR3 contains 14 residues. Trimming removed 0 bases at V and 3 bases at J, with 9 bases between. In germline, CDR1 is SGHVS, CDR2 FQNEAQ. The full variable domain, its missing parts supplied by reference TRBV7-8 and TRBJ2-7, is GAGVSQSPRYKVAKRGQDVALRCDPISGHVSLFWYQQALGQGPEFLTYFQNEAQLDKSGLPSDRFFAERPEGSVSTLKIQRTQQEDSAVYLCASSLAYALYEQYFGPGTRLTVT.

This clonotype was counted a few times. This chain uses TRBV20-1 with TRBJ1-1, with D possibly matching TRBD1 (6 bases). This CDR3 contains 14 residues. V was pared by 6 bases and J by 3 bases, with 17 bases between. Germline values: CDR1 DFQATT, CDR2 SNEGSKA (reference sequence). CDR3 in amino acids: CSAQTGRGDTEAFF. For the CDR3, the DNA is TGCAGTGCCCAAACAGGGAGAGGCGACACTGAAGCTTTCTTT.

The chain links TRBV12-3 or TRBV12-4 to TRBJ2-5; the match to TRBD1 covers 7 bases. V shed 6 bases and J 4 bases; nucleotides not matched to a gene: 2. The CDR3 covers 12 residues. CDR3 sequence: CASRQGSETQYF. Written as DNA, the CDR3 is TGTGCCAGCAGACAGGGGTCAGAGACCCAGTACTTC.

This chain uses TRBV29-1 with TRBJ2-1, with 8 nucleotides matching TRBD1. CDR1 is SQVTM and CDR2 is ANQGSEA in the germline V gene. J was trimmed by 7 bases and V by 2 bases; bases with no gene match: 7. CDR3 length equals 14 residues. In DNA, the CDR3 is TGCAGCGTTGAACCCATAGACAGGGGTAATGAGCAGTTCTTC. This encodes CSVEPIDRGNEQFF.

This clonotype came up a few times. The chain joins TRBV4-1 to TRBJ2-1; 11 bases agree with TRBD2. The CDR3 runs to 15 residues. Trimming at V came to 4 bases and at J to 7 bases, leaving 6 bases not matched to a gene. Germline V gives CDR1 MGHRA, CDR2 YSYEKL. This chain's CDR3 is CASSRSRTSGNEQFF. CDR3 nucleotide sequence: TGCGCCAGCAGCCGTAGCCGGACTAGCGGGAATGAGCAGTTCTTC.

The V and J genes are TRBV6-2 or TRBV6-3 and TRBJ2-5; 9 bases fit TRBD2. The CDR3 consists of 14 residues. V lost 6 bases and J lost 7; bases outside the gene matches: 9. The germline CDR1 and CDR2 sequences are MNHEY and SVGEGT. The CDR3 DNA sequence: TGTGCCAGCAGCGAGCTAGCGGGGAGGGGGACCCAGTACTTC. It is translated as CASSELAGRGTQYF.

This chain joins TRBV12-3 or TRBV12-4 and TRBJ2-1; 10 bases align to TRBD1. The CDR3 has 13 residues. V was clipped by 7 bases and J by 7 bases; unmatched bases: 4. The CDR3 protein is CASKDRGLNEQFF. CDR3 sequence (DNA): TGTGCCAGCAAGGACAGGGGGTTAAATGAGCAGTTCTTC.

This clonotype has a handful of counts. The V call is TRBV5-1, the J call TRBJ2-5, with unresolved D. Germline V gene sequence: CDR1 SGHRS, CDR2 YFSETQ. This CDR3 is built from 15 residues. Trimming took off 0 bases at V and 5 bases at J, with 14 bases between the two ends. Here the CDR3 reads CASSLAPGDRETQYF. CDR3 DNA sequence: TGCGCCAGCAGCTTGGCCCCAGGAGATCGGGAGACCCAGTACTTC.

The gene calls are TRBV7-9 and TRBJ1-4; no definite D call. Trimming shortened V by 3 bases and J by 6 bases, and 5 bases separated the two germline ends. CDR3 length: 12 residues. The germline V gene encodes CDR1 SEHNR and CDR2 FQNEAQ (reference sequence). CDR3 sequence (DNA): TGTGCCAGCAGCTTCTCCTATGAAAAACTGTTTTTT. Translating it yields CASSFSYEKLFF.

This clonotype was detected only a few times. The chain is built from TRBV10-3 and TRBJ2-7; 8 bases map to TRBD1. Germline V gene lookup returns CDR1 ENHRY and CDR2 SYGVKD. The CDR3 runs to 13 residues. J gave up 7 bases and V 8 bases, and 10 bases lay outside the gene matches. The CDR3 spells CAIGGTGPSEQYF. Here the CDR3 DNA reads TGTGCCATCGGGGGGACAGGCCCTTCTGAGCAGTACTTC.

This chain joins TRBV4-1 and TRBJ2-2; TRBD1 might be the D (5 bases). Germline V gives CDR1 MGHRA, CDR2 YSYEKL. Between the trimmed V and J ends, which lost 3 bases and 7 bases, there was a span of 9 bases. The CDR3 is 13 residues long. This CDR3 is CASSQQGDGELFF. CDR3 in DNA: TGCGCCAGCAGCCAGCAAGGGGACGGGGAGCTGTTTTTT.

This clonotype occurred a few times. This chain links TRBV2 with TRBJ1-5; D is unresolved. The CDR3 is 15 residues long. Germline-derived CDR1 and CDR2 are SNHLY and FYNNEI. The V and J ends lost 6 bases and 3 bases respectively, with 15 bases between them. The DNA of the CDR3 is TGTGCCAGCAGGGTCGAACGGGCATCCAATCAGCCCCAGCATTTT. Protein product: CASRVERASNQPQHF.

The chain has TRBV6-6 and TRBJ1-1; no firm D call. V was clipped by 0 bases and J by 0 bases, with 8 bases between them. The CDR3 sequence is 15 residues long. From germline, CDR1 is MNHNY and CDR2 SVGAGI (reference sequence). The CDR3 DNA reads TGTGCCAGCAGTTACTCGAGGAGGATGAACACTGAAGCTTTCTTT. It codes for CASSYSRRMNTEAFF.

The rearrangement uses TRBV4-3 and TRBJ1-1; D remains ambiguous. From germline, CDR1 is LGHNA and CDR2 YSLEER. This CDR3 contains 14 residues. Trimming shortened V by 2 bases and J by 1 base, and 8 bases separated the two germline ends. CDR3 nucleotide sequence: TGCGCCAGCAGCCAATACACCAGGAACACTGAAGCTTTCTTT. The encoded protein is CASSQYTRNTEAFF.

The rearrangement joins TRBV12-3 or TRBV12-4 to TRBJ1-5; no clear D gene. Trimming took 5 bases from V and 2 from J, leaving 16 bases between them. There are 16 residues in the CDR3. CDR3 amino acids: CASSPSGVRRNQPQHF. Here the CDR3 DNA reads TGTGCCAGCAGTCCCTCGGGAGTTCGTCGCAATCAGCCCCAGCATTTT.

The gene calls are TRBV2 and TRBJ1-5; D not certain. This CDR3 has 17 residues. The V gene lost 2 bases and the J gene lost 0 bases, with 14 bases spanning the gap. CDR1 is SNHLY, CDR2 FYNNEI, per germline. The CDR3 DNA is TGTGCCAGCAGTGAATCTCTTCCAGAGTATAGCAATCAGCCCCAGCATTTT. Protein: CASSESLPEYSNQPQHF.

This clonotype was seen a few times. The genes are TRBV11-2 and TRBJ2-1; TRBD2 is a possible D gene (5 bases). Germline values: CDR1 SGHAT, CDR2 FQNNGV. This CDR3 is 13 amino acids long. V was clipped by 5 bases and J by 7 bases, with 12 bases between them. The CDR3 DNA follows: TGTGCCAGCAGCCCCCGACCGGGGAATGAGCAGTTCTTC. It specifies CASSPRPGNEQFF. The full variable domain, its missing parts supplied by reference TRBV11-2 and TRBJ2-1, is EAGVAQSPRYKIIEKRQSVAFWCNPISGHATLYWYQQILGQGPKLLIQFQNNGVVDDSQLPKDRFSAERLKGVDSTLKIQPAKLEDSAVYLCASSPRPGNEQFFGPGTRLTVL.

The chain joins TRBV19 to TRBJ1-1, with a possible D match to TRBD1 (6 bases). This CDR3 has 16 amino acids. Looked up from germline, CDR1 is LNHDA and CDR2 is SQIVND (reference sequence). V lost 10 bases to trimming and J lost 1 base, with 22 bases between them. CDR3 sequence: CATQQGTWTWNTEAFF. The CDR3 nucleotides read TGTGCCACCCAGCAGGGGACCTGGACATGGAACACTGAAGCTTTCTTT.